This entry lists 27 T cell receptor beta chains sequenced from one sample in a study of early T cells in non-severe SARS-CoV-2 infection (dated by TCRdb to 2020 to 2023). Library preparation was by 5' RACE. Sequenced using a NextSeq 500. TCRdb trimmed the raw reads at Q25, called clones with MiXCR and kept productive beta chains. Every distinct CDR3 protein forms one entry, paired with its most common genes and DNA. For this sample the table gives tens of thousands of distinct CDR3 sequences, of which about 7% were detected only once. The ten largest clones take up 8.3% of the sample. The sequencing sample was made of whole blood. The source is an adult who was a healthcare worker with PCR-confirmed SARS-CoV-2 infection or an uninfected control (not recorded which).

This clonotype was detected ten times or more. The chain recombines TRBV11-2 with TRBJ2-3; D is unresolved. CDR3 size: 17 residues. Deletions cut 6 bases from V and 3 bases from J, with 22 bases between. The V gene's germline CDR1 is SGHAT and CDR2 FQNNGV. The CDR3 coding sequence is TGTGCCAGCAGGTCCCCCGGGTCTCGCCCCCGGACAGATACGCAGTATTTT. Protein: CASRSPGSRPRTDTQYF.

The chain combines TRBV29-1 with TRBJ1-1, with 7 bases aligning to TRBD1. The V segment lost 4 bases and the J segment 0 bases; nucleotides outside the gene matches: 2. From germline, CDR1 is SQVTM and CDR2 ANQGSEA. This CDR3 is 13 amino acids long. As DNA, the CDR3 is TGCAGCGTTGTGGGACAGCTGAACACTGAAGCTTTCTTT. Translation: CSVVGQLNTEAFF.

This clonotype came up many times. The CDR3 here is CASKLGQGTYNEQFF. The CDR3 DNA is TGTGCCAGCAAGTTGGGACAGGGCACCTACAATGAGCAGTTCTTC. The chain has TRBV5-5 and TRBJ2-1; 9 bases map to TRBD1. The trim removed 6 bases at V and 2 bases at J, leaving 6 bases unmatched. The CDR3 extends over 15 amino acids. Germline V gives CDR1 SGHKS, CDR2 YYEKEE (reference sequence).

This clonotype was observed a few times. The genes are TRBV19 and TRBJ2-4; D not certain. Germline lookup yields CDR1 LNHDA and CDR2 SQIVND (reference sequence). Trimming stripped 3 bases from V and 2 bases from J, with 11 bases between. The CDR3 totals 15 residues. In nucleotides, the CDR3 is TGTGCCAGTAGTATGAGTATCTCCCCCAAAAACATTCAGTACTTC. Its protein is CASSMSISPKNIQYF.

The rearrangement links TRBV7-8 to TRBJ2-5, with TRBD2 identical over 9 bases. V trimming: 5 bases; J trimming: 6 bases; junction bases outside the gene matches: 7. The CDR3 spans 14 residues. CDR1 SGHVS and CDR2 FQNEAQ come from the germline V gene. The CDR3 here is CASSGSSGEQTQYF. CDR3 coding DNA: TGTGCCAGCAGCGGATCTAGCGGGGAACAGACCCAGTACTTC.

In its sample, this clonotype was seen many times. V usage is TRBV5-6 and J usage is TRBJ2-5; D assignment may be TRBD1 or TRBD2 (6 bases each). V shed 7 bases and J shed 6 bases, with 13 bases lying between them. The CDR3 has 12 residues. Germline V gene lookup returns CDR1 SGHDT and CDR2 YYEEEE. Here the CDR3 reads CASVQGGQTQYF. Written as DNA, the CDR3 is TGTGCCAGCGTACAGGGAGGACAGACCCAGTACTTC.

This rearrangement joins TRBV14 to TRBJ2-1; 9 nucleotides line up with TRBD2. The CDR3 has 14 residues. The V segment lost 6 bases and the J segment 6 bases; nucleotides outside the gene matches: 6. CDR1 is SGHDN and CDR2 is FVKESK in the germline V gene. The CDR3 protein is CASRKAGGRNEQFF. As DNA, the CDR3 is TGTGCCAGCAGAAAAGCGGGGGGTCGCAATGAGCAGTTCTTC.

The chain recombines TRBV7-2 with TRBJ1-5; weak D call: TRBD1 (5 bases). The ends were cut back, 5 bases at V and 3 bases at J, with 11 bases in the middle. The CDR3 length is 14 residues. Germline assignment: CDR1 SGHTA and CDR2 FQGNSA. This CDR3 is CASSRGAANQPQHF. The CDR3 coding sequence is TGTGCCAGCAGCCGTGGGGCGGCCAATCAGCCCCAGCATTTT.

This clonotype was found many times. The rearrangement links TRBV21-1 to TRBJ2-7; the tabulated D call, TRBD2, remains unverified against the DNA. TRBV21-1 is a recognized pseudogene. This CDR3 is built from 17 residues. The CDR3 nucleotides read TGTGCCAGCAGCAAAGGGAGGCCGGGGCCCAACTCCTACGAGCAGTACTTC. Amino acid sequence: CASSKGRPGPNSYEQYF.

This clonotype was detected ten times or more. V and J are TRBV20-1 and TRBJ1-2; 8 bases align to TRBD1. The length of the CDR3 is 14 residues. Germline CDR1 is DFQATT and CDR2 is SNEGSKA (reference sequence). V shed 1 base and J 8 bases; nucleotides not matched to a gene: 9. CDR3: CSARAPGGREGYTF. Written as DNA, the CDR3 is TGCAGTGCTAGAGCTCCAGGGGGCAGAGAGGGCTACACCTTC.

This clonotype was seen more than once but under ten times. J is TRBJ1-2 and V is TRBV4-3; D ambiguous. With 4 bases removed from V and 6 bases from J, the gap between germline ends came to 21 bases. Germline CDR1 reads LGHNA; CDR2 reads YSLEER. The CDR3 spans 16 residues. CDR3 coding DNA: TGCGCCAGCAGCCTAAAATCCGACCGGAGTAGGAATGGCTACACCTTC. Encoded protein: CASSLKSDRSRNGYTF.

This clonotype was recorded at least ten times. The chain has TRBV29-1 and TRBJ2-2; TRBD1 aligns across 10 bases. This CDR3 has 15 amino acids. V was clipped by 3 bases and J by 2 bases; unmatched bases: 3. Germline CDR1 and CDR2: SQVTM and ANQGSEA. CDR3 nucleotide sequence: TGCAGCGTTGACGCGACAGGGGGCAACACCGGGGAGCTGTTTTTT. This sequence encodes CSVDATGGNTGELFF.

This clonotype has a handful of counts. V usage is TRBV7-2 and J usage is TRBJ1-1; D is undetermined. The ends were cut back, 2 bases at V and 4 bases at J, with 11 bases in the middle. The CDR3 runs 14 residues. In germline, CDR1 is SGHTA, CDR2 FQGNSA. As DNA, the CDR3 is TGTGCCAGCAGCTTAAAGATCAGAGTCACTGAAGCTTTCTTT. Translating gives CASSLKIRVTEAFF.

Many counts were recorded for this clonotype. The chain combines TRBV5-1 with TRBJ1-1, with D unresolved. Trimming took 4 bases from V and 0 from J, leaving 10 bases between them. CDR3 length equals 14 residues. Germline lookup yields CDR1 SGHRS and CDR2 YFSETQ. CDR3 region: CASSTGTVNTEAFF. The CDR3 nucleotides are TGCGCCAGCAGCACTGGCACGGTGAACACTGAAGCTTTCTTT.

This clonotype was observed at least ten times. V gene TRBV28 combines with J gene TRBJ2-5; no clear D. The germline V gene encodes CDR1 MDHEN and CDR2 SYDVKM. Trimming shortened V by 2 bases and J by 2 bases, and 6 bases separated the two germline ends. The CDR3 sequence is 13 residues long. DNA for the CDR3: TGTGCCAGCAGTTTACACAGTCAAGAGACCCAGTACTTC. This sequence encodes CASSLHSQETQYF.

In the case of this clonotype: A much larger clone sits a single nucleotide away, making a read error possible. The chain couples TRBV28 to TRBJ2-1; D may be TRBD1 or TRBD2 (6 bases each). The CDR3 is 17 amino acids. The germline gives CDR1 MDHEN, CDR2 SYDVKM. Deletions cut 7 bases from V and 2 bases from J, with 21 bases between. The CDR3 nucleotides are TGTGCCAGCACCCACCCAAGGGGGGATCGCCCCTACAATGAGCAGTTCTTC. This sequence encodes CASTHPRGDRPYNEQFF. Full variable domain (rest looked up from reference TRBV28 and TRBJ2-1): DVKVTQSSRYLVKRTGEKVFLECVQDMDHENMFWYRQDPGLGLRLIYFSYDVKMKEKGDIPEGYSVSREKKERFSLILESASTNQTSMYLCASTHPRGDRPYNEQFFGPGTRLTVL.

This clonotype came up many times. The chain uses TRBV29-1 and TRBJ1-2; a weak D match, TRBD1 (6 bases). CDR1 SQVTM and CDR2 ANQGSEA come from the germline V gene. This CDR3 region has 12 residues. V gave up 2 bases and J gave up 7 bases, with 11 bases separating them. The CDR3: CSVEPGASGYTF. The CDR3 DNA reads TGCAGCGTTGAACCGGGGGCGAGTGGCTACACCTTC.

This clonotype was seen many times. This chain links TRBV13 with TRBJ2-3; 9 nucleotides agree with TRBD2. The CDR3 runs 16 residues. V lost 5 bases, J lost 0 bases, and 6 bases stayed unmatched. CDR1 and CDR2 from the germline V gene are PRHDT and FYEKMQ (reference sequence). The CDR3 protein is CASSLRLAGSTDTQYF. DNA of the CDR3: TGTGCCAGCAGCCTCCGGCTAGCGGGGAGCACAGATACGCAGTATTTT. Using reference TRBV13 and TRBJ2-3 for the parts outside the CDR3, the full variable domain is AAGVIQSPRHLIKEKRETATLKCYPIPRHDTVYWYQQGPGQDPQFLISFYEKMQSDKGSIPDRFSAQQFSDYHSELNMSSLELGDSALYFCASSLRLAGSTDTQYFGPGTRLTVL.

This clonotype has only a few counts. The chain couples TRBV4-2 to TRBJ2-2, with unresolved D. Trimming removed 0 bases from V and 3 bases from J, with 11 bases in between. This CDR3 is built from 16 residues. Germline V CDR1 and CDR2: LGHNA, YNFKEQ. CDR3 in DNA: TGTGCCAGCAGCCAAGAACAGATTATGTACACCGGGGAGCTGTTTTTT. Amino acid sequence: CASSQEQIMYTGELFF.

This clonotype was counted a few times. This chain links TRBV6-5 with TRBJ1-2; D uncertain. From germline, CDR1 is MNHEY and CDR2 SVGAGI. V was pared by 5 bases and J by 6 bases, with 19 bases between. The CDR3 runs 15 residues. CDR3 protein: CASSPREALSDGYTF. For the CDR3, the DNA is TGTGCCAGCAGTCCCCGGGAGGCGTTATCGGATGGCTACACCTTC.

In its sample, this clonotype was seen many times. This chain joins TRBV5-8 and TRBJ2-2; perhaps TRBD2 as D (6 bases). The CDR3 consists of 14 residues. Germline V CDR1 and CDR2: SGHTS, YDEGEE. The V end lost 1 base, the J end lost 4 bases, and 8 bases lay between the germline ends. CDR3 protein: CASSLNGGTGELFF. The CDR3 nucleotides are TGTGCCAGCAGCTTGAACGGGGGCACCGGGGAGCTGTTTTTT.

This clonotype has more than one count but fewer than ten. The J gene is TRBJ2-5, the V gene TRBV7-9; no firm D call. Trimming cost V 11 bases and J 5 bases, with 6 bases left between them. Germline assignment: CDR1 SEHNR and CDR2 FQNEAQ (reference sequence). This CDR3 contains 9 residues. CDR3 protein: CAPGETQYF. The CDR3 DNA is TGTGCCCCCGGGGAGACCCAGTACTTC.

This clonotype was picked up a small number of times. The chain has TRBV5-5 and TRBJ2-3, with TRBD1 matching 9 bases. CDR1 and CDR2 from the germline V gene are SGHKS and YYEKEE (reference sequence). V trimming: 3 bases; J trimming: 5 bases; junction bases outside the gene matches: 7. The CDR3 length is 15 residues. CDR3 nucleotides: TGTGCCAGCAGCTGGGCTGGGACAGGGAAAGATACGCAGTATTTT. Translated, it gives CASSWAGTGKDTQYF.

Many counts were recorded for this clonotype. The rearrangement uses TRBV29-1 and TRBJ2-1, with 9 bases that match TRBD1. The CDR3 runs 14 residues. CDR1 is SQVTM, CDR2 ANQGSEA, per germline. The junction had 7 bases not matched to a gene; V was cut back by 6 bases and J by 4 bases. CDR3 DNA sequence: TGCAGCGTACTCCGGGACAGGGAGTACAATGAGCAGTTCTTC. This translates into CSVLRDREYNEQFF.

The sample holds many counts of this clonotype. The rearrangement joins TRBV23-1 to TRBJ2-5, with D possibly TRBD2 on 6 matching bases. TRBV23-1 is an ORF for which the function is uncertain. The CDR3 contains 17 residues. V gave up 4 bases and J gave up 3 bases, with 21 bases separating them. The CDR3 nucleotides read TGCGCCAGCAGTCTTTTCAGGGAGGATGGATACAAAGAGACCCAGTACTTC. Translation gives CASSLFREDGYKETQYF.

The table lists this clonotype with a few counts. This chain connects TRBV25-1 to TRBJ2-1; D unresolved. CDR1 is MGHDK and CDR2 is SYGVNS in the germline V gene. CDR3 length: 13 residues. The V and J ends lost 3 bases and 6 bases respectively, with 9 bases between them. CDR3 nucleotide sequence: TGTGCCAGCAGTGATCCTCCTATCAATGAGCAGTTCTTC. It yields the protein CASSDPPINEQFF.

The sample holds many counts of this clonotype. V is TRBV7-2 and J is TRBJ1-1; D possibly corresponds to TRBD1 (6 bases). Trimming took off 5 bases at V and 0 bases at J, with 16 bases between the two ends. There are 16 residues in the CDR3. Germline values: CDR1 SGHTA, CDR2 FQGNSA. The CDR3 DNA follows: TGTGCCAGCAGCCCAGGGGCCCGGACCCTGAACACTGAAGCTTTCTTT. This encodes CASSPGARTLNTEAFF.